The clone carrying this TCR beta chain was detected many times. The antigen remains undetermined. The source of the sample is a study of identical twins. Germline lookup yields CDR1 KGHSH and CDR2 LQKENI. The CDR3 covers 17 residues. V lost 3 bases and J lost 2, with 14 bases in between. TCRdb recomputed calls from the 5' RACE reads with MiXCR, one row per CDR3 protein. The sample holds approximately 140,000 distinct CDR3 sequences, roughly 3.3% seen once. Regarding the study as a whole: Without tracking the same donors, conclusions rested on cross-sectional statistical analysis. Weaker excess sharing between twins was seen in beta out-of-frame sequences.

The sequence came from a man younger than 30 in good health. The chain employs TRBV18 and TRBJ2-6; tentative D call: TRBD1 (6 bases). Sequenced material: memory T cells sorted from blood. CDR3 nucleotides: TGTGCCAGCTCACCGTACGTACAGGGTACTGGGGCCAACGTCCTGACTTTC. This sequence encodes CASSPYVQGTGANVLTF.